These T cell receptor beta chains were read from a single sample in a study of CD8+CD57+ T cells in acquired aplastic anemia. MiXCR, applied by TCRdb to the reads, yields one record per CDR3 protein. The sample holds 150,000 to 200,000 distinct CDR3 sequences; 64% are singletons and the top ten take around 42%. The sequencing sample was made of sorted CD4+, CD8+, or CD8+CD57+ T cells (not recorded which) from PBMCs. The receptors originated from a human donor with severe aplastic anemia or a healthy control (not recorded which). Both conserved end residues are part of each CDR3. Each record gives: clone size, D gene, CDR3 length, V gene, J gene, CDR3 protein, CDR3 DNA. D genes are given only for firm matches. Clone sizes are given selectively: once, few, many, or a class where the clone is expanded.

once,NA,16,TRBV7-2,TRBJ2-3,CASSSTGTHSTDTQYF,TGTGCCAGCAGCTCAACCGGGACACATAGCACAGATACGCAGTATTTT
NA,TRBD2,17,TRBV11-2,TRBJ2-1,CASSLDPAGGTYNEQFF,TGTGCCAGCAGCTTAGATCCAGCGGGAGGTACCTACAATGAGCAGTTCTTC
few,TRBD2,15,TRBV7-9,TRBJ2-7,CASSLESSGHYEQYF,TGTGCCAGCAGCTTAGAGTCTAGCGGACATTACGAGCAGTACTTC
NA,NA,13,TRBV5-4,TRBJ2-2,CASSLEMPRELFF,TGTGCCAGCAGCCTGGAGATGCCGAGGGAGCTGTTTTTT
few,NA,15,TRBV7-9,TRBJ1-2,CASSLSPSANYGYTF,TGTGCCAGCAGCTTAAGCCCTTCAGCTAACTATGGCTACACCTTC
NA,NA,14,TRBV12-3/TRBV12-4,TRBJ2-3,CAGAGSLSTDTQYF,TGTGCCGGCGCAGGTAGCCTAAGCACAGATACGCAGTATTTT
NA,TRBD1,17,TRBV7-9,TRBJ2-2,CASSFQYGQVNTGELFF,TGTGCCAGCAGCTTCCAATACGGACAGGTGAACACCGGGGAGCTGTTTTTT
NA,NA,12,TRBV25-1,TRBJ1-6,CASSEENSPLHF,TGTGCCAGCAGTGAAGAGAATTCACCCCTCCACTTT
NA,TRBD2,15,TRBV9,TRBJ2-3,CASSVGASGGDTQYF,TGTGCCAGCAGCGTAGGGGCTAGCGGGGGGGATACGCAGTATTTT
few,NA,14,TRBV10-3,TRBJ1-5,CAISESSRDQPQHF,TGTGCCATCAGTGAGTCTAGTCGTGATCAGCCCCAGCATTTT
NA,NA,11,TRBV2,TRBJ2-7,CATRQTYEQYF,TGTGCCACAAGACAGACCTACGAGCAGTACTTC
few,TRBD2,14,TRBV19,TRBJ2-7,CASSARGVTYEQYF,TGTGCCAGTAGTGCACGGGGGGTAACCTACGAGCAGTACTTC
many,NA,12,TRBV6-5,TRBJ1-1,CASSSTDLVAFF,TGTGCCAGCAGTTCGACGGACCTCGTAGCTTTCTTT
NA,NA,11,TRBV7-8,TRBJ2-2,CASSLEWELFF,TGTGCCAGCAGCTTAGAGTGGGAGCTGTTTTTT
few,TRBD2,14,TRBV5-1,TRBJ2-7,CASRLAGGFYEQYF,TGCGCCAGCAGACTAGCGGGAGGGTTTTACGAGCAGTACTTC
NA,NA,15,TRBV7-2,TRBJ2-6,CASSSRTAGANVLTF,TGTGCCAGCAGCTCAAGGACTGCTGGGGCCAACGTCCTGACTTTC
NA,TRBD1,15,TRBV9,TRBJ2-1,CASSVAGTGGDEQFF,TGTGCCAGCAGCGTAGCAGGGACAGGGGGCGATGAGCAGTTCTTC
NA,NA,15,TRBV24-1,TRBJ2-2,CATSPRGGGTGELFF,TGTGCCACCAGCCCGAGGGGGGGGGGTACCGGGGAGCTGTTTTTT
NA,TRBD2,16,TRBV27,TRBJ2-2,CASTYEGLAGTGELFF,TGTGCCAGCACGTATGAGGGACTAGCAGGCACCGGGGAGCTGTTTTTT
NA,TRBD1,16,TRBV20-1,TRBJ1-5,CSALDRALGRNQPQHF,TGCAGTGCGCTGGACAGGGCCCTGGGCCGCAATCAGCCCCAGCATTTT
NA,TRBD1,14,TRBV29-1,TRBJ1-5,CSVGMGQFNQPQHF,TGCAGCGTGGGCATGGGACAGTTCAATCAGCCCCAGCATTTT
NA,NA,14,TRBV6-5,TRBJ2-7,CASSYSYSTYEQYF,TGTGCCAGCAGTTACTCCTACAGCACCTACGAGCAGTACTTC
NA,TRBD2,16,TRBV5-1,TRBJ2-3,CASSPRVAGGTDTQYF,TGTGCCAGCAGCCCCAGGGTAGCGGGAGGCACAGATACGCAGTATTTT
NA,NA,16,TRBV5-8,TRBJ2-7,CASSLVGTTGNYEQYF,TGTGCCAGCAGCTTGGTAGGGACAACTGGTAATTACGAGCAGTACTTC
NA,TRBD1,14,TRBV7-6,TRBJ2-7,CASSSQTGGGEQYF,TGTGCCAGCAGCTCCCAGACAGGGGGGGGAGAGCAGTACTTC
NA,NA,15,TRBV9,TRBJ1-3,CASSVGGVWGNTIYF,TGTGCCAGCAGCGTAGGGGGGGTGTGGGGAAACACCATATATTTT
NA,NA,13,TRBV29-1,TRBJ2-3,CSSSFTNTDTQYF,TGCTCTTCCAGTTTTACGAACACAGATACGCAGTATTTT
NA,TRBD2,13,TRBV3-1,TRBJ2-1,CASSQDPLAGRFF,TGTGCCAGCAGCCAAGATCCCCTAGCGGGAAGGTTCTTC
NA,TRBD1,17,TRBV7-9,TRBJ2-6,CASSLARQGSGANVLTF,TGTGCCAGCAGCTTAGCCAGACAGGGATCTGGGGCCAACGTCCTGACTTTC
few,NA,13,TRBV7-9,TRBJ2-5,CASSFGGAETQYF,TGTGCCAGCAGCTTTGGGGGGGCGGAGACCCAGTACTTC
NA,NA,13,TRBV10-2,TRBJ2-7,CASNGGSSYEQYF,TGCGCCAGCAATGGGGGGAGTTCCTACGAGCAGTACTTC
many,NA,13,TRBV12-3/TRBV12-4,TRBJ1-1,CASNNGMNTEAFF,TGTGCCAGCAACAATGGTATGAACACTGAAGCTTTCTTT
many,NA,13,TRBV24-1,TRBJ2-7,CATAGTDSYEQYF,TGTGCCACCGCCGGGACGGACTCCTACGAGCAGTACTTC
few,NA,13,TRBV7-2,TRBJ2-2,CASSLTGAGELFF,TGTGCTAGCAGCTTAACGGGGGCCGGGGAGCTGTTTTTT
NA,NA,16,TRBV10-3,TRBJ2-3,CAISESNAGSGDTQYF,TGTGCCATCAGTGAATCCAACGCGGGTTCAGGGGATACGCAGTATTTT
NA,TRBD1,15,TRBV6-5,TRBJ1-5,CASSSGGTGPSNEHF,TGTGCCAGCAGTAGCGGAGGGACAGGTCCATCCAATGAGCATTTT
NA,TRBD1,14,TRBV24-1,TRBJ2-7,CATRGGTGTYEQYF,TGTGCCACCAGGGGTGGGACAGGGACCTACGAGCAGTACTTC
NA,TRBD2,17,TRBV5-1,TRBJ2-5,CASSLTAGGVRQETQYF,TGCGCCAGCAGCTTGACAGCGGGAGGGGTGAGACAAGAGACCCAGTACTTC
NA,NA,13,TRBV15,TRBJ1-3,CATSRGDNRLSNF,TGTGCCACCAGCAGAGGAGACAACCGATTATCAAATTTT
many,TRBD1,17,TRBV5-1,TRBJ1-3,CASSLQTGTGPGNTIYF,TGCGCCAGCAGTCTGCAGACCGGGACAGGGCCTGGAAACACCATATATTTT
NA,TRBD2,15,TRBV9,TRBJ2-1,CASGPAGVSYNEQFF,TGTGCCAGCGGCCCAGCGGGGGTATCCTACAATGAGCAGTTCTTC
NA,NA,12,TRBV3-1,TRBJ1-1,CASSWDNTEAFF,TGTGCCAGCAGCTGGGACAACACTGAAGCTTTCTTT
few,NA,13,TRBV30,TRBJ2-1,CAWGRGANNEQFF,TGTGCCTGGGGCCGGGGGGCTAACAATGAGCAGTTCTTC
NA,NA,11,TRBV5-6,TRBJ2-5,CASSLLLAQYF,TGTGCCAGCAGCTTGCTGTTGGCCCAGTACTTC
NA,NA,14,TRBV24-1,TRBJ2-1,CATSLTGTYNEQFF,TGTGCCACCAGCCTGACTGGGACCTACAATGAGCAGTTCTTC
NA,NA,14,TRBV7-8,TRBJ1-2,CASSLGRVGSGYTF,TGTGCCAGCAGCTTAGGCAGGGTGGGATCGGGCTACACCTTC
NA,TRBD1,15,TRBV7-9,TRBJ2-7,CASSPRQGASYEQYF,TGTGCCAGCAGCCCCCGACAGGGGGCGTCCTACGAGCAGTACTTC
NA,NA,16,TRBV7-9,TRBJ2-2,CASSLSHRVTAGELFF,TGTGCCAGCAGTTTATCACACAGGGTTACGGCCGGGGAGCTGTTTTTT
NA,TRBD1,17,TRBV12-5,TRBJ2-3,CASSRWVGQSSTDTQYF,TGTGCCAGCAGTCGATGGGTGGGACAGTCTAGCACAGATACGCAGTATTTT
many,NA,13,TRBV9,TRBJ2-5,CASSVGGQETQYF,TGTGCCAGCAGCGTAGGGGGACAAGAGACCCAGTACTTC
NA,TRBD2,16,TRBV2,TRBJ2-1,CASRVAGASSYNEQFF,TGTGCCAGTCGGGTAGCGGGAGCGAGCTCCTACAATGAGCAGTTCTTC
many,TRBD1,14,TRBV7-6,TRBJ2-4,CASSPSTGEDIQYF,TGTGCCAGCAGCCCCTCGACAGGGGAGGACATTCAGTACTTC
NA,NA,12,TRBV9,TRBJ1-1,CASGATNTEAFF,TGTGCCAGCGGGGCCACGAACACTGAAGCTTTCTTT
NA,NA,15,TRBV5-6,TRBJ1-2,CASSLGQAPNYGYTF,TGCGCCAGCAGCTTGGGGCAGGCCCCTAACTATGGCTACACCTTC